This entry lists 8 T cell receptor beta chains sequenced from one sample in a study of post-analysis software for immune sequencing data (dated by TCRdb to 2014 to 2015). Findings and caveats that apply to the study as a whole: Patients showed significantly higher frequencies than controls for roughly 5 TRBV segments, among them TRBV5-6, TRBV5-1 and TRBV20-1.

No cognate antigen is known for these TCRs. Receptor amplification or capture employed PCR. The run used an Illumina HiSeq 2500. To reduce PCR and sequencing biases, unique molecular identifiers were built into the TCR beta cDNA libraries. The public reads were reanalyzed by TCRdb: fastp trimming at Q25, MiXCR alignment, in-frame beta chains only. Rows with one shared CDR3 protein collapse into an entry with the most common genes and DNA. The sample table records roughly 200,000 distinct CDR3 sequences; about 30% of these occur just once. The top ten constitute 3.4% of the sample. Sequenced input: blood. All receptors come from a girl between 2 and 17 years old with multiple sclerosis.

This chain connects TRBV7-8 to TRBJ2-5; D ambiguous. CDR1 and CDR2 from the germline V gene are SGHVS and FQNEAQ. The CDR3 sequence is 11 residues long. With 6 bases removed from V and 11 bases from J, the gap between germline ends came to 13 bases. CDR3 loop: CASRDRREQYF. CDR3 nucleotide sequence: TGTGCCAGCAGAGACCGGCGTGAGCAGTACTTC. Using reference TRBV7-8 and TRBJ2-5 for the parts outside the CDR3, the full variable domain is GAGVSQSPRYKVAKRGQDVALRCDPISGHVSLFWYQQALGQGPEFLTYFQNEAQLDKSGLPSDRFFAERPEGSVSTLKIQRTQQEDSAVYLCASRDRREQYFGPGTRLLVL.

Only a few counts were recorded for this clonotype. The rearrangement uses TRBV5-1 and TRBJ1-1, with 7 bases aligning to TRBD1. V shed 0 bases, J shed 3 bases, and the junction held 2 bases outside the gene matches. The CDR3 has 14 residues. CDR1 and CDR2 (germline): SGHRS, YFSETQ. In nucleotides, the CDR3 is TGCGCCAGCAGCTTGGCCAGGGGGGACACTGAAGCTTTCTTT. This sequence encodes CASSLARGDTEAFF.

There are many counts of this clonotype. The rearrangement uses TRBV28 and TRBJ2-3; D is possibly TRBD1 (5 bases). The CDR3 runs to 14 residues. Germline V gives CDR1 MDHEN, CDR2 SYDVKM. V was trimmed by 7 bases and J by 2 bases, leaving 13 bases between them. CDR3 amino acids: CASTPSRDTDTQYF. CDR3 sequence (DNA): TGTGCCAGCACCCCTTCCAGGGACACAGATACGCAGTATTTT.

This clonotype was seen only a few times. V gene TRBV11-2 combines with J gene TRBJ2-7; 13 bases line up with TRBD2. The J segment lost 7 bases and the V segment lost 2 bases, leaving 5 bases of the junction unmatched. Germline V gene data show CDR1 as SGHAT and CDR2 as FQNNGV. CDR3 length: 15 amino acids. The CDR3 loop is CASSLTSGRAPEQYF. The CDR3 DNA reads TGTGCCAGCAGCTTAACTAGCGGGAGGGCCCCAGAGCAGTACTTC.

The chain uses TRBV5-1 and TRBJ2-3; 9 bases map to TRBD1. This CDR3 contains 16 residues. Germline V gives CDR1 SGHRS, CDR2 YFSETQ. V lost 4 bases and J lost 2; bases outside the gene matches: 8. The CDR3: CASSITGTGLTDTQYF. The CDR3 DNA reads TGCGCCAGCAGCATTACCGGGACAGGGCTCACAGATACGCAGTATTTT.

This clonotype was detected once. The rearrangement joins TRBV4-2 to TRBJ1-5; TRBD1 agrees at 7 bases. Germline CDR1 reads LGHNA; CDR2 reads YNFKEQ. The V segment lost 2 bases and the J segment 7 bases; nucleotides outside the gene matches: 5. The CDR3 sequence is 14 residues long. CDR3 DNA: TGTGCCAGCAGCCAATATACAGGGGAACAGCCCCAGCATTTT. This translates into CASSQYTGEQPQHF.

The chain recombines TRBV15 with TRBJ1-2, with TRBD1 identical over 7 bases. This CDR3 contains 14 residues. After removal of 4 bases from V and 6 bases from J, the junction contained 8 bases not matched to a gene. Germline V CDR1 and CDR2: LNHNV, YYDKDF (reference sequence). The DNA of the CDR3 is TGTGCCACCAGCAAGGAACACAGGGGCCATGGCTACACCTTC. The encoded protein is CATSKEHRGHGYTF.

The J gene is TRBJ1-2, the V gene TRBV29-1; TRBD1 matches at 9 bases. Germline loops: CDR1 SQVTM, CDR2 ANQGSEA. V shed 6 bases, J shed 2 bases, and the junction held 4 bases outside the gene matches. The CDR3 is 13 amino acids. CDR3 nucleotide sequence: TGCAGCGTCAGGACAGGGGCGAACTATGGCTACACCTTC. The encoded protein is CSVRTGANYGYTF. Full variable domain (remainder filled in from reference TRBV29-1 and TRBJ1-2): SAVISQKPSRDICQRGTSLTIQCQVDSQVTMMFWYRQQPGQSLTLIATANQGSEATYESGFVIDKFPISRPNLTFSTLTVSNMSPEDSSIYLCSVRTGANYGYTFGSGTRLTVV.